This TCR beta chain was identified during a study of T cells after somatic rescue of genetic block. In this sample, this clone turned up a few times. Sequencing used immunoSEQ multiplex PCR; TCRdb keeps in-frame clones, though not all of them. Of 100,000 to 120,000 clones listed, 75% to 95% are singletons. Sequenced: peripheral blood mononuclear cells (PBMCs). The clonotype comes from a woman aged 18-29 years.

The CDR3 bases are TGTGCCTGGAGTCCCGGTGGACCTGGAGCTTTCTTT. Its protein product is CAWSPGGPGAFF. The chain carries TRBV30 and TRBJ1-1; D gene ambiguous. The V end was cut by 2 bases, the J end by 10 bases, with 14 bases between. CDR1 is GTSNPN and CDR2 is SVGIG in the germline V gene (reference sequence). This CDR3 is built from 12 residues.